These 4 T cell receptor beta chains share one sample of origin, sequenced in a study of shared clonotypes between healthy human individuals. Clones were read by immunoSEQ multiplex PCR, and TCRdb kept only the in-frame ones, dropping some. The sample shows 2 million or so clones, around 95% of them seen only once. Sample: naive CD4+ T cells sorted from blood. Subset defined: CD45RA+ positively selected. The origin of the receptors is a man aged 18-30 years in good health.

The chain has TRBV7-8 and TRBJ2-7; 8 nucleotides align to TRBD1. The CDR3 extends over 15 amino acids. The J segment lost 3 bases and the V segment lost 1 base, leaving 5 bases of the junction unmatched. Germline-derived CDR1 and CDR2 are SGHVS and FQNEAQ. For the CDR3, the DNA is TGTGCCAGCAGCTTAGGATGGACAGGGCTCTACGAGCAGTACTTC. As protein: CASSLGWTGLYEQYF.

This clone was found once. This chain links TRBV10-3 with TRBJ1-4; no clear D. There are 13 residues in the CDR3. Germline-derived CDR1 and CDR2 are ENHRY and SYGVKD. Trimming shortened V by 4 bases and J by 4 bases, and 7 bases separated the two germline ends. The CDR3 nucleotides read TGTGCCATCAGTGGGCACCTTAATGAAAAACTGTTTTTT. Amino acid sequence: CAISGHLNEKLFF.

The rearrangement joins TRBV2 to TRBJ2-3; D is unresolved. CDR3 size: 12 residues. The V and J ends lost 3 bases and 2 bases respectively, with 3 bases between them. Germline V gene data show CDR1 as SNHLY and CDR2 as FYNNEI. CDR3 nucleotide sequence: TGTGCCAGCAGTGACTACACAGATACGCAGTATTTT. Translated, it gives CASSDYTDTQYF.

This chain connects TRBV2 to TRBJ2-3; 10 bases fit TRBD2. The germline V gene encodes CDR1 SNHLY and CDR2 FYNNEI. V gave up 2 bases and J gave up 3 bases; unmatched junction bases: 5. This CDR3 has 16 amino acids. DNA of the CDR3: TGTGCCAGCAGTGAAAGGGCTAGCGGGGGAACAGATACGCAGTATTTT. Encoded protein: CASSERASGGTDTQYF.